Presented here are 15 T cell receptor beta chains from one specimen sequenced in a study of blood T cell repertoires in COVID-19. The protocol was immunoSEQ multiplex PCR, while the TCRdb copy is restricted to in-frame clones and leaves out a portion. The sample contains roughly 320,000 clones, 85% of which appear only once. Sequencing was done on a sample of peripheral blood. Receptors originate from a human donor in a cohort sampled during active COVID-19.

The chain is built from TRBV7-7 and TRBJ2-7, with TRBD1 identical over 8 bases. This CDR3 is 17 amino acids long. V shed 5 bases, J shed 5 bases, and the junction held 17 bases outside the gene matches. Germline V CDR1 and CDR2: SSHAT, FNYEAQ (reference sequence). The CDR3 DNA sequence: TGTGCCAGCAGCCGATTAGCGGTCGGACAGGGCGTCAACGAGCAGTACTTC. It codes for CASSRLAVGQGVNEQYF.

The chain carries TRBV2 and TRBJ2-2; D remains unclear. Germline lookup yields CDR1 SNHLY and CDR2 FYNNEI. Trimming removed 5 bases at V and 8 bases at J, with 9 bases between. The CDR3 is made up of 12 amino acids. This chain's CDR3 is CASSQSWGELFF. The CDR3 region has the DNA TGTGCCAGCAGTCAGTCTTGGGGGGAGCTGTTTTTT.

The chain joins TRBV5-1 to TRBJ2-3; 8 nucleotides agree with TRBD2. Germline V CDR1 and CDR2: SGHRS, YFSETQ. The V gene end was trimmed by 2 bases and the J gene end by 2 bases; junction bases not matched to a gene: 4. The CDR3 spans 15 residues. This CDR3 reads CASSLAGVYTDTQYF. CDR3 DNA sequence: TGCGCCAGCAGCTTAGCGGGGGTTTACACAGATACGCAGTATTTT.

This sequence joins TRBV29-1 and TRBJ2-2; 10 bases are a match to TRBD1. Germline-derived CDR1 and CDR2 are SQVTM and ANQGSEA. This CDR3 has 16 amino acids. The V segment lost 7 bases and the J segment 5 bases; nucleotides outside the gene matches: 13. CDR3 nucleotide sequence: TGCAGCGCTAAAGCTGGGGACAGGGGTGTGACCGGGGAGCTGTTTTTT. Translation: CSAKAGDRGVTGELFF.

The chain couples TRBV5-1 to TRBJ1-2; the D gene is possibly TRBD1 (5 bases). V dropped 0 bases and J dropped 11 bases, with 17 bases sitting between them. CDR3 length: 14 residues. Germline assignment: CDR1 SGHRS and CDR2 YFSETQ. The CDR3 loop is CASSLANGGTKYTF. The CDR3 nucleotides read TGCGCCAGCAGCTTGGCCAATGGCGGGACGAAGTACACCTTC.

This clone was observed a single time. The V call is TRBV15, the J call TRBJ2-5, with TRBD2 matching 9 bases. With 0 bases clipped from V and 4 bases from J, the junction kept 3 bases outside the gene matches. The CDR3 runs 15 residues. The V gene's germline CDR1 is LNHNV and CDR2 YYDKDF (reference sequence). The CDR3 protein is CATSREETSGETQYF. CDR3 nucleotide sequence: TGTGCCACCAGCAGAGAAGAGACTAGCGGAGAGACCCAGTACTTC.

The chain couples TRBV15 to TRBJ1-2; weak D call: TRBD1 (6 bases). Germline CDR1 is LNHNV and CDR2 is YYDKDF (reference sequence). CDR3 length: 12 residues. V lost 1 base to trimming and J lost 6 bases, with 6 bases between them. The CDR3 sequence is CATSRAGDGYTF. The CDR3 bases are TGTGCCACCAGCAGAGCAGGGGATGGCTACACCTTC.

The rearrangement joins TRBV21-1 to TRBJ2-7; the table's TRBD1 call for D was not verified on the DNA. TRBV21-1 is an annotated pseudogene. The length of the CDR3 is 16 residues. The CDR3 protein is CASSKEETGATYEQYF. In DNA, the CDR3 is TGTGCCAGCAGCAAAGAGGAAACAGGGGCTACCTACGAGCAGTACTTC.

The chain has TRBV24-1 and TRBJ2-5, with TRBD1 matching 11 bases. The CDR3 runs to 18 residues. V shed 4 bases, J shed 2 bases, and the junction held 11 bases outside the gene matches. Looked up from germline, CDR1 is KGHDR and CDR2 is SFDVKD. CDR3 region: CATSDSARGQGEQETQYF. Here the CDR3 DNA reads TGTGCCACCAGTGACTCTGCTAGGGGACAGGGGGAACAAGAGACCCAGTACTTC.

The gene calls are TRBV30 and TRBJ1-5; D not resolved. V lost 1 base to trimming and J lost 0 bases, with 7 bases between them. CDR1 is GTSNPN and CDR2 is SVGIG in the germline V gene (reference sequence). The CDR3 contains 14 residues. Here the CDR3 reads CAWSGALSNQPQHF. Here the CDR3 DNA reads TGTGCCTGGAGTGGGGCACTTAGCAATCAGCCCCAGCATTTT.

The chain joins TRBV25-1 to TRBJ1-4; no definite D call. Trimming left V 6 bases short and J 5 bases short, with 16 bases between. In germline, CDR1 is MGHDK, CDR2 SYGVNS. This CDR3 spans 15 amino acids. The CDR3 nucleotides read TGTGCCAGCAGCGGTCTCGGGGAATCGAATGAAAAACTGTTTTTT. This encodes CASSGLGESNEKLFF.

This rearrangement joins TRBV24-1 to TRBJ1-1; no firm D call. CDR1 and CDR2 (germline): KGHDR, SFDVKD. Between the trimmed V and J ends, which lost 6 bases and 1 base, there was a span of 5 bases. The CDR3 is 12 residues long. CDR3 DNA sequence: TGTGCCACCAGTCTAGGGAACACTGAAGCTTTCTTT. Protein product: CATSLGNTEAFF.

The chain employs TRBV30 and TRBJ1-5; 7 positions agree with TRBD1. Per the germline V gene, CDR1 is GTSNPN and CDR2 is SVGIG (reference sequence). The CDR3 contains 13 residues. Trimming at V came to 3 bases and at J to 6 bases, leaving 5 bases not matched to a gene. Written as DNA, the CDR3 is TGTGCCTGGAGAGCGACAGGGTCTCAGCCCCAGCATTTT. Translated: CAWRATGSQPQHF.

In its sample, this clone was seen once. The chain uses TRBV4-1 and TRBJ2-7; tentative D call: TRBD1 (5 bases). CDR3 size: 15 residues. V was pared by 4 bases and J by 0 bases, with 13 bases between. Germline loops: CDR1 MGHRA, CDR2 YSYEKL. The CDR3: CASSRQSGFSYEQYF. The CDR3 bases are TGCGCCAGCAGCCGACAGAGTGGATTCTCCTACGAGCAGTACTTC.

This clone was seen only a few times. The J gene is TRBJ2-7, the V gene TRBV14; a weak D match, TRBD1 (6 bases). The CDR3 totals 14 residues. The V and J ends lost 4 bases and 5 bases respectively, with 15 bases between them. Germline CDR1 reads SGHDN; CDR2 reads FVKESK. The CDR3 DNA reads as TGTGCCAGCAGCCCGTACTTGGGGGCCAACGAGCAGTACTTC. This gives the protein CASSPYLGANEQYF.